This T cell receptor beta chain was captured by sequencing in a study of blood T cell repertoires in COVID-19. The overall study: Samples representing acute and convalescent COVID-19 were sourced from the United States, Italy and Spain. From T cells, B-cell-depleted T cells, or PBMCs came the material, which was cDNA or gDNA.

As handled by the study authors: Reference gene primer amplification gave estimated nucleated cell counts. Assay used: immunoSEQ multiplex PCR; TCRdb lists only in-frame clones, some missing. V, J and clone size were drawn from that table, and D and trimming were deduced from the DNA. The repertoire consists of around 200,000 clones, with about 89% occurring once and the leading ten covering roughly 3.5%. The sample comprised peripheral blood. This clonotype was obtained from a man between 70 and 80 years old with acute or convalescent COVID-19.

The DNA of the CDR3 is TGTGCCAGCAGCCAAGAACCGGGGTTGCCTGGAAACACCATATATTTT. It encodes CASSQEPGLPGNTIYF. The rearrangement links TRBV3-1 (or the pseudogene TRBV3-2) to TRBJ1-3; D remains unclear. V was shortened by 0 bases and J by 2 bases, with 11 bases between the two germline ends. The CDR3 loop spans 16 amino acids. Per germline, CDR1 LGHDT and CDR2 YNNKEL (reference sequence).